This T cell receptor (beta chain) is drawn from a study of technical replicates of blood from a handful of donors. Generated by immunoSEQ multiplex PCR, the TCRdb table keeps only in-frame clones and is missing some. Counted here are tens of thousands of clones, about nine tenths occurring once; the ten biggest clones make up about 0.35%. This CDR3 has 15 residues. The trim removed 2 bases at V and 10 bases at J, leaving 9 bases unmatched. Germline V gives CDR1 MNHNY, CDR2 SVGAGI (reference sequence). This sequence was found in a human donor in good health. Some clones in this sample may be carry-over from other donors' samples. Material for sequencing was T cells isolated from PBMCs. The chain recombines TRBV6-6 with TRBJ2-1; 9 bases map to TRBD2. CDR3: CASSYQSSGDGEQFF. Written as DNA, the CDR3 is TGTGCCAGCAGTTACCAATCTAGCGGGGATGGGGAGCAGTTCTTC.